The 32 T cell receptor beta chains listed next were all sequenced from one sample in a study of patients and donors after allogeneic stem cell transplantation. MiXCR was run by TCRdb on the RT-PCR reads, yielding one entry per CDR3 protein. The sample records approximately 9,500 distinct CDR3 sequences, roughly 4.3% being singletons. Sequencing was performed on blood, either unsorted or a sorted T cell fraction (not recorded which). The receptors originated from a human donor who was either an allogeneic HSCT recipient or a stem cell or donor lymphocyte infusion donor (not recorded which). It is not recorded whose cells these are; they may come from a transplant donor.

This clonotype is classed as medium-sized. The chain has TRBV7-6 and TRBJ1-1; D not certain. The CDR3 runs 13 residues. V lost 1 base to trimming and J lost 5 bases, with 8 bases between them. Germline V CDR1 and CDR2: SGHVS, FNYEAQ. The chain's CDR3 is CASSLVAGTEAFF. The CDR3, as DNA: TGTGCCAGCAGCTTAGTCGCCGGGACTGAAGCTTTCTTT.

This clonotype was found many times. This sequence joins TRBV20-1 and TRBJ1-3; D is possibly TRBD1 (5 bases). The CDR3 length is 13 residues. Germline V gives CDR1 DFQATT, CDR2 SNEGSKA (reference sequence). V was pared by 3 bases and J by 5 bases, with 11 bases between. CDR3 amino acids: CSASRGDRNTIYF. The DNA of the CDR3 is TGCAGTGCTAGTAGGGGAGACCGAAACACCATATATTTT.

This clonotype has ten or more counts. The chain uses TRBV20-1 and TRBJ1-4; D ambiguous. The CDR3 length is 14 residues. Germline V CDR1 and CDR2: DFQATT, SNEGSKA (reference sequence). The germline V and J ends were trimmed by 3 bases and 0 bases, with 8 bases remaining between them. The CDR3 nucleotides are TGCAGTGCTAGGCCGCCCGCAACTAATGAAAAACTGTTTTTT. This translates into CSARPPATNEKLFF.

In its sample, this clonotype was seen many times. V usage is TRBV4-2 and J usage is TRBJ2-2; D is unresolved. Trimming took 1 base from V and 3 from J, leaving 3 bases between them. The CDR3 has 13 amino acids. Germline lookup yields CDR1 LGHNA and CDR2 YNFKEQ. The CDR3 DNA reads as TGTGCCAGCAGCCAAGTCGACACCGGGGAGCTGTTTTTT. It yields the protein CASSQVDTGELFF.

This clonotype ranks as medium-sized. DNA of the CDR3: TGTGCCAGCAGCCTGGAGGGACAGCTAGGCGCACCCCTCCACTTT. The encoded protein is CASSLEGQLGAPLHF. The chain couples TRBV7-8 to TRBJ1-6; TRBD1 matches at 7 bases. Germline-derived CDR1 and CDR2 are SGHVS and FQNEAQ. Trimming cost V 5 bases and J 11 bases; bases outside gene matches: 12. This CDR3 is 15 amino acids long.

The chain has TRBV12-3 or TRBV12-4 and TRBJ1-5, with D possibly TRBD1 on 5 matching bases. The V gene lost 3 bases and the J gene lost 4 bases, with 10 bases spanning the gap. The CDR3 spans 14 residues. CDR3 residues: CASSFGGRNQPQHF. CDR3 in DNA: TGTGCCAGCAGTTTTGGGGGGAGGAATCAGCCCCAGCATTTT.

This clonotype was seen at least ten times. The chain is built from TRBV20-1 and TRBJ1-5, with D uncertain. Germline CDR1 is DFQATT and CDR2 is SNEGSKA (reference sequence). This CDR3 comprises 12 residues. The V end lost 3 bases, the J end lost 4 bases, and 7 bases lay between the germline ends. The CDR3: CSASRKNQPQHF. The CDR3 region has the DNA TGCAGTGCTAGTAGGAAGAATCAGCCCCAGCATTTT.

This clonotype showed up just a few times. The chain joins TRBV5-4 to TRBJ2-6, with a weak D call TRBD1 (5 bases). This CDR3 has 17 amino acids. Between the trimmed V and J ends, which lost 2 bases and 0 bases, there was a span of 12 bases. CDR1 and CDR2 from the germline V gene are SGHNT and YYREEE (reference sequence). DNA of the CDR3: TGTGCCAGCAGCTTAGGAGACAGCGTCTCTGGGGCCAACGTCCTGACTTTC. Translation: CASSLGDSVSGANVLTF.

This clonotype was observed a few times. The chain has TRBV7-2 and TRBJ2-1; maybe TRBD2 (5 bases). V lost 3 bases to trimming and J lost 3 bases, with 9 bases between them. The CDR3 runs 14 residues. Germline values: CDR1 SGHTA, CDR2 FQGNSA. The CDR3 sequence is CASSFFGNYNEQFF. As DNA, the CDR3 is TGTGCCAGCAGCTTCTTCGGGAACTACAATGAGCAGTTCTTC.

This clonotype was detected many times. The rearrangement links TRBV4-1 to TRBJ2-7; 15 positions agree with TRBD2. This CDR3 comprises 16 residues. V was pared by 3 bases and J by 2 bases, with 2 bases of the junction left unmatched. Germline V gives CDR1 MGHRA, CDR2 YSYEKL. This CDR3 reads CASSQGLAGGPYEQYF. In nucleotides, the CDR3 is TGCGCCAGCAGCCAGGGACTAGCGGGAGGACCCTACGAGCAGTACTTC.

By share, this clonotype counts as medium-sized. This sequence joins TRBV12-3 or TRBV12-4 and TRBJ2-7; tentative D call: TRBD2 (5 bases). The ends were cut back, 7 bases at V and 2 bases at J, with 12 bases in the middle. The CDR3 consists of 13 residues. CDR3 residues: CASNTGSTYEQYF. CDR3 coding DNA: TGTGCCAGCAATACGGGGTCTACCTACGAGCAGTACTTC.

This clonotype is categorized as medium-sized. The chain couples TRBV10-3 to TRBJ2-7; D might be TRBD2 (5 bases). V was cut by 6 bases and J by 4 bases, with 10 bases left in between. There are 12 residues in the CDR3. Per the germline V gene, CDR1 is ENHRY and CDR2 is SYGVKD. Here the CDR3 DNA reads TGTGCCATCAGCACCCGGGGTTACGAGCAGTACTTC. Protein: CAISTRGYEQYF.

In its sample, this clonotype was seen many times. The chain recombines TRBV3-1 with TRBJ1-5; D is perhaps TRBD1 (5 bases). Germline CDR1 is LGHDT and CDR2 is YNNKEL (reference sequence). The CDR3 runs to 13 residues. Trimming cost V 5 bases and J 4 bases, with 9 bases left between them. The chain's CDR3 is CASSAQENQPQHF. In nucleotides, the CDR3 is TGTGCCAGCAGCGCACAGGAGAATCAGCCCCAGCATTTT.

This clonotype was recorded at least ten times. J is TRBJ2-7 and V is TRBV7-6; possibly TRBD1 for D (6 bases). V dropped 1 base and J dropped 3 bases, with 13 bases sitting between them. The CDR3 is 15 amino acids. Germline CDR1 is SGHVS and CDR2 is FNYEAQ. CDR3 region: CASSLGPLGGYEQYF. The CDR3 DNA follows: TGTGCCAGCAGCTTAGGGCCATTAGGGGGCTACGAGCAGTACTTC. Together with reference TRBV7-6 and TRBJ2-7, the CDR3 gives the full variable domain: GAGVSQSPRYKVTKRGQDVALRCDPISGHVSLYWYRQALGQGPEFLTYFNYEAQQDKSGLPNDRFSAERPEGSISTLTIQRTEQRDSAMYRCASSLGPLGGYEQYFGPGTRLTVT.

Many counts were recorded for this clonotype. CDR3 nucleotides: TGTGCCAGCAGCCCAAAGGTGGGAGCGACTAGCACAGATACGCAGTATTTT. This gives the protein CASSPKVGATSTDTQYF. The chain employs TRBV7-7 and TRBJ2-3, with D maybe TRBD2 (5 bases). The CDR3 extends over 17 amino acids. In germline, CDR1 is SSHAT, CDR2 FNYEAQ (reference sequence). V lost 5 bases to trimming and J lost 0 bases, with 18 bases between them. The variable domain in full, completed from reference TRBV7-7 and TRBJ2-3, reads GAGVSQSPRYKVTKRGQDVTLRCDPISSHATLYWYQQALGQGPEFLTYFNYEAQPDKSGLPSDRFSAERPEGSISTLTIQRTEQRDSAMYRCASSPKVGATSTDTQYFGPGTRLTVL.

This clonotype has ten or more counts. The V gene is TRBV18, the J gene TRBJ2-1; 14 nucleotides match TRBD2. The CDR3 is 15 residues long. Unmatched junction bases numbered 3, after V lost 3 bases and J lost 8 bases. The germline gives CDR1 KGHSH, CDR2 LQKENI. The CDR3 DNA is TGTGCCAGCTCACCGAGACTAGCGGGAGGGGATGAGCAGTTCTTC. Residues: CASSPRLAGGDEQFF. Using reference TRBV18 and TRBJ2-1 for the parts outside the CDR3, the full variable domain is NAGVMQNPRHLVRRRGQEARLRCSPMKGHSHVYWYRQLPEEGLKFMVYLQKENIIDESGMPKERFSAEFPKEGPSILRIQQVVRGDSAAYFCASSPRLAGGDEQFFGPGTRLTVL.

The chain combines TRBV19 with TRBJ1-3; D ambiguous. Trimming shortened V by 7 bases and J by 4 bases, and 8 bases separated the two germline ends. The CDR3 extends over 12 amino acids. Germline values: CDR1 LNHDA, CDR2 SQIVND (reference sequence). The CDR3 region is CASTSFGNTIYF. In DNA form, the CDR3 reads TGTGCCAGTACTTCATTCGGAAACACCATATATTTT.

This clonotype was observed at least ten times. This rearrangement joins TRBV24-1 to TRBJ2-7, with 8 bases fitting TRBD1. Trimming took 4 bases from V and 5 from J; bases not matched to a gene: 12. The CDR3 is made up of 16 amino acids. CDR1 and CDR2 from the germline V gene are KGHDR and SFDVKD. CDR3 bases: TGTGCCACCAGTGACCCCACCGCCAGGGGGCCCCACGAGCAGTACTTC. This encodes CATSDPTARGPHEQYF.

This clonotype was recorded at least ten times. V is TRBV7-2 and J is TRBJ2-3; weak D call: TRBD2 (5 bases). CDR3 length equals 15 residues. Looked up from germline, CDR1 is SGHTA and CDR2 is FQGNSA. Trimming shortened V by 1 base and J by 5 bases, and 13 bases separated the two germline ends. CDR3 loop: CASSLVGVGVDTQYF. The DNA for the CDR3 is TGTGCCAGCAGCTTAGTGGGAGTTGGTGTAGATACGCAGTATTTT.

This clonotype is medium-sized. The chain couples TRBV28 to TRBJ2-7, with D tentatively TRBD1 or TRBD2 (5 bases each). V was shortened by 6 bases and J by 6 bases, with 21 bases between the two germline ends. CDR3 size: 15 residues. Germline CDR1 is MDHEN and CDR2 is SYDVKM. DNA for the CDR3: TGTGCCAGCAGCCCCTGGGACGGAAGAATCCCCGAGCAGTACTTC. Translated, it gives CASSPWDGRIPEQYF.

This clonotype is termed medium-sized. The V and J genes are TRBV7-2 and TRBJ2-3; 7 nucleotides match TRBD1. The CDR3 has 16 amino acids. The V gene end was trimmed by 0 bases and the J gene end by 1 base; junction bases not matched to a gene: 4. CDR1 is SGHTA, CDR2 FQGNSA, per germline. The CDR3 spells CASSLAGGWGTDTQYF. The CDR3 nucleotides are TGTGCCAGCAGCTTAGCAGGGGGCTGGGGCACAGATACGCAGTATTTT. Filled out from reference TRBV7-2 and TRBJ2-3, the complete variable domain reads GAGVSQSPSNKVTEKGKDVELRCDPISGHTALYWYRQSLGQGLEFLIYFQGNSAPDKSGLPSDRFSAERTGGSVSTLTIQRTQQEDSAVYLCASSLAGGWGTDTQYFGPGTRLTVL.

This clonotype has ten or more counts. CDR3 amino acids: CASSPRGTGSRETQYF. DNA for the CDR3: TGTGCCAGCAGCCCCCGAGGGACCGGGAGTAGGGAGACCCAGTACTTC. J is TRBJ2-5 and V is TRBV7-2, with a tentative D call TRBD2 (6 bases). The CDR3 consists of 16 residues. V shed 5 bases and J shed 5 bases, with 21 bases lying between them. Germline CDR1 is SGHTA and CDR2 is FQGNSA.

This clonotype has at least ten counts. The chain links TRBV7-3 to TRBJ2-1, with TRBD1 as a possible D gene (5 bases). The CDR3 extends over 13 amino acids. In germline, CDR1 is SGHTA, CDR2 FQGTGA. Trimming cost V 4 bases and J 6 bases, with 10 bases left between them. The CDR3: CASSWQGSNEQFF. The CDR3 nucleotides read TGTGCCAGCAGCTGGCAGGGTTCCAATGAGCAGTTCTTC.

In this sample, this clonotype is medium-sized. CDR3 DNA sequence: TGTGCCAGCAGTTCGGTGGGGACGGCCATGAACACTGAAGCTTTCTTT. Translated: CASSSVGTAMNTEAFF. This chain connects TRBV28 to TRBJ1-1, with a tentative D call TRBD1 (5 bases). Germline V gives CDR1 MDHEN, CDR2 SYDVKM. V lost 4 bases to trimming and J lost 0 bases, with 15 bases between them. The length of the CDR3 is 16 residues.

This clonotype appeared many times. The chain employs TRBV29-1 and TRBJ2-1; 15 nucleotides agree with TRBD2. J gave up 9 bases and V 2 bases, and 5 bases lay outside the gene matches. In germline, CDR1 is SQVTM, CDR2 ANQGSEA. CDR3 length: 15 residues. In DNA form, the CDR3 reads TGCAGCGTTGAAAAGGGGACTAGCGGGAGGATTGAGCAGTTCTTC. This sequence encodes CSVEKGTSGRIEQFF.

This clonotype has ten or more counts. The V gene is TRBV6-2 or TRBV6-3, the J gene TRBJ2-5; 9 nucleotides line up with TRBD1. Germline V gene data show CDR1 as MNHEY and CDR2 as SVGEGT. The CDR3 is 15 residues long. V shed 6 bases and J 5 bases; nucleotides not matched to a gene: 10. CDR3 coding DNA: TGTGCCAGCAGGCGGGACAGGGTACGGGGGGAGACCCAGTACTTC. Its translation is CASRRDRVRGETQYF.

The V gene is TRBV15, the J gene TRBJ2-5; D gene ambiguous. This CDR3 is 13 amino acids long. Germline CDR1 and CDR2: LNHNV and YYDKDF (reference sequence). V was cut by 3 bases and J by 2 bases, with 7 bases left in between. CDR3: CATSSGRQETQYF. CDR3 sequence (DNA): TGTGCCACCAGCAGCGGCAGGCAAGAGACCCAGTACTTC.

This clonotype was seen ten or more times. V usage is TRBV7-9 and J usage is TRBJ1-1, with D unresolved. Trimming stripped 3 bases from V and 5 bases from J, with 7 bases between. The CDR3 covers 12 residues. In germline, CDR1 is SEHNR, CDR2 FQNEAQ (reference sequence). CDR3 in DNA: TGTGCCAGCAGCTTGTTAAGTACTGAAGCTTTCTTT. Protein product: CASSLLSTEAFF.

In its sample, this clonotype was seen many times. The V call is TRBV6-5, the J call TRBJ2-2; D unresolved. Trimming took 4 bases from V and 6 from J, leaving 9 bases between them. The CDR3 is made up of 13 amino acids. Germline loops: CDR1 MNHEY, CDR2 SVGAGI. CDR3 sequence: CASSSLEAGELFF. In nucleotides, the CDR3 is TGTGCCAGCAGTTCCCTCGAAGCCGGGGAGCTGTTTTTT.

In its sample, this clonotype was seen a few times. The V and J genes are TRBV4-1 and TRBJ2-3, with 14 bases lining up with TRBD2. The J segment lost 5 bases and the V segment lost 2 bases, leaving 6 bases of the junction unmatched. Germline-derived CDR1 and CDR2 are MGHRA and YSYEKL. The CDR3 length is 17 residues. In nucleotides, the CDR3 is TGCGCCAGCAGCCAACTTCGACTAGCGGGAGGGCGAGATACGCAGTATTTT. Translation gives CASSQLRLAGGRDTQYF.

This clonotype came up many times. The V call is TRBV12-3 or TRBV12-4, the J call TRBJ1-3, with 7 bases identical to TRBD1. Trimming removed 5 bases from V and 2 bases from J; junction bases left unmatched: 3. The CDR3 has 14 amino acids. CDR3 amino acids: CASSQTGTGNTIYF. The CDR3 DNA reads as TGTGCCAGCAGTCAGACAGGGACTGGAAACACCATATATTTT.

This clonotype was detected ten times or more. For the CDR3, the DNA is TGTGCCAGCAGCCGAGGACTAGCATCGACAGATACGCAGTATTTT. It translates to CASSRGLASTDTQYF. The chain is built from TRBV28 and TRBJ2-3, with 8 positions matching TRBD2. This CDR3 comprises 15 residues. The ends lost 6 bases at V and 3 bases at J; junction bases unmatched: 8. The germline CDR1 and CDR2 sequences are MDHEN and SYDVKM.